One and the same sample provided the 6 T cell receptor beta chains below, sequenced in a study of blood T cell repertoires in COVID-19. Sequencing was performed with immunoSEQ multiplex PCR; in TCRdb, only in-frame clones are kept and a portion is missing. The sample records almost 250,000 clones, around 86% being singletons. The sequencing sample was made of PBMCs or T cells enriched from blood (not recorded which). Receptor source: a woman between 45 and 65 years old who had recovered from COVID-19.

The chain carries TRBV14 and TRBJ2-5; D unresolved. V shed 4 bases and J shed 5 bases, with 8 bases lying between them. The CDR3 spans 12 residues. CDR1 and CDR2 from the germline V gene are SGHDN and FVKESK. The CDR3 DNA reads TGTGCCAGCAGCCCGCTCGGGGAGACCCAGTACTTC. It translates to CASSPLGETQYF.

This clone appeared once. The chain combines TRBV5-1 with TRBJ2-1; 9 nucleotides match TRBD2. Germline V lookup: CDR1 SGHRS, CDR2 YFSETQ. This CDR3 contains 16 residues. With V trimmed by 3 bases and J by 2 bases, 6 bases remained unmatched. CDR3 sequence (DNA): TGCGCCAGCAGCTGGGGGACTAGCCGGGCCTACAATGAGCAGTTCTTC. Translation: CASSWGTSRAYNEQFF.

This chain joins TRBV7-2 and TRBJ2-7; perhaps TRBD1 as D (6 bases). CDR1 is SGHTA and CDR2 is FQGNSA in the germline V gene. Trimming cost V 5 bases and J 5 bases, with 16 bases left between them. The CDR3 spans 14 residues. The CDR3 DNA sequence: TGTGCCAGCAGCCTACTGACAGGACCTCACGAGCAGTACTTC. Its translation: CASSLLTGPHEQYF.

The CDR3 DNA sequence: TGTGCCAGCAGTTTCCTCAATCAGCCCCAGCATTTT. Encoded protein: CASSFLNQPQHF. This rearrangement joins TRBV28 to TRBJ1-5; D unresolved. The CDR3 is 12 amino acids. The germline gives CDR1 MDHEN, CDR2 SYDVKM. V lost 3 bases and J 3 bases, leaving 3 bases between the germline ends.

The chain uses TRBV11-2 and TRBJ2-1; 9 positions agree with TRBD1. CDR3 length: 19 residues. V shed 5 bases, J shed 2 bases, and the junction held 16 bases outside the gene matches. Germline V gene sequence: CDR1 SGHAT, CDR2 FQNNGV. CDR3 residues: CASSPRDRVKAGPYNEQFF. The CDR3 DNA reads TGTGCCAGCAGCCCCCGGGACAGGGTTAAGGCGGGACCCTACAATGAGCAGTTCTTC.

The rearrangement links TRBV27 to TRBJ1-5, with D perhaps matching TRBD1 (6 bases). Germline CDR1 and CDR2: MNHEY and SMNVEV (reference sequence). The V gene lost 8 bases and the J gene lost 4 bases, with 12 bases spanning the gap. This CDR3 is built from 13 residues. CDR3 residues: CASGERGNQPQHF. CDR3 nucleotide sequence: TGTGCCAGCGGTGAAAGGGGGAATCAGCCCCAGCATTTT.